The rows below give T cell receptor beta chains drawn from one sample of a study of T cell repertoires in cytomegalovirus infection. Antigen specificity for these receptors is unknown. TCRdb recomputed calls from the reads with MiXCR, one row per CDR3 protein. The table shows approximately 730,000 distinct CDR3 sequences, with roughly 30% occurring only once. Sequenced material: cultured PBMCs, taken from culture after CMV antigen stimulation. The receptors shown here come from a human donor in good health (CMV status not recorded). Some clones in this sample may be carry-over from other donors' samples. Each CDR3 is given with its conserved first and last residue. The order of the fields is D gene, J gene, clone size, V gene, CDR3 protein, CDR3 DNA. D genes are given only for firm matches. Where a row states a size, it is once, few, many or the class of an expanded clone; other rows omit it.

d_call: -
j_call: TRBJ2-7
clone_size: -
v_call: TRBV6-1
cdr3_aa: CASSRDGRGRSYEQYF
cdr3_nt: TGTGCCAGCAGTCGCGACGGCAGGGGTAGGTCCTACGAGCAGTACTTC

d_call: -
j_call: TRBJ2-3
clone_size: few
v_call: TRBV20-1
cdr3_aa: CSARPKGRAIDTQYF
cdr3_nt: TGCAGTGCTAGACCTAAGGGCAGGGCAATAGATACGCAGTATTTT

d_call: -
j_call: TRBJ2-1
clone_size: few
v_call: TRBV7-6
cdr3_aa: CASSVTSSNEQFF
cdr3_nt: TGTGCCAGCAGCGTCACCAGTTCCAATGAGCAGTTCTTC

d_call: -
j_call: TRBJ2-3
clone_size: few
v_call: TRBV11-2
cdr3_aa: CASSPRGGGGTDTQYF
cdr3_nt: TGTGCCAGCAGCCCGCGAGGTGGGGGCGGTACAGATACGCAGTATTTT

d_call: -
j_call: TRBJ2-7
clone_size: -
v_call: TRBV20-1
cdr3_aa: CSAPNRQPVRYEQYF
cdr3_nt: TGCAGTGCTCCAAACCGACAACCCGTACGATACGAGCAGTACTTC

d_call: -
j_call: TRBJ1-3
clone_size: -
v_call: TRBV7-9
cdr3_aa: CASRREANSGNTIYF
cdr3_nt: TGTGCCAGCAGGAGGGAGGCGAACTCTGGAAACACCATATATTTT

d_call: -
j_call: TRBJ1-1
clone_size: few
v_call: TRBV29-1
cdr3_aa: CSVTRISKNTEAFF
cdr3_nt: TGCAGCGTAACCAGGATCTCCAAGAACACTGAAGCTTTCTTT

d_call: -
j_call: TRBJ2-7
clone_size: -
v_call: TRBV12-3/TRBV12-4
cdr3_aa: CASSLVQSEQYF
cdr3_nt: TGTGCCAGCAGTTTAGTACAAAGTGAGCAGTACTTC

d_call: -
j_call: TRBJ2-7
clone_size: -
v_call: TRBV28
cdr3_aa: CASSSRRTRGYEQYF
cdr3_nt: TGTGCCAGCAGTTCCCGCCGGACACGCGGCTACGAGCAGTACTTC

d_call: TRBD1
j_call: TRBJ2-1
clone_size: -
v_call: TRBV7-6
cdr3_aa: CASSLEQGSSYNEQFF
cdr3_nt: TGTGCCAGCAGCTTAGAACAGGGGAGCTCCTACAATGAGCAGTTCTTC

d_call: -
j_call: TRBJ1-5
clone_size: -
v_call: TRBV28
cdr3_aa: CASSSPDYSNQPQHF
cdr3_nt: TGTGCCAGCAGTTCCCCAGACTATAGCAATCAGCCCCAGCATTTT

d_call: -
j_call: TRBJ2-5
clone_size: -
v_call: TRBV7-4
cdr3_aa: CASSLVAWPQETQYF
cdr3_nt: TGTGCCAGCAGCTTAGTAGCGTGGCCGCAAGAGACCCAGTACTTC

d_call: -
j_call: TRBJ1-5
clone_size: -
v_call: TRBV10-3
cdr3_aa: CAISEFRDSNQPQHF
cdr3_nt: TGTGCCATCAGTGAGTTCAGGGACAGCAATCAGCCCCAGCATTTT

d_call: -
j_call: TRBJ2-1
clone_size: -
v_call: TRBV7-6
cdr3_aa: CASSFPPTTRHEQFF
cdr3_nt: TGTGCCAGCAGCTTCCCCCCCACCACAAGGCATGAGCAGTTCTTC